A selection of T cell receptor beta chains follows, all from one sample in a study of T cell repertoires in cytomegalovirus infection. TCRdb independently ran MiXCR on the reads; one entry per CDR3 protein. The table lists 150,000 or so distinct CDR3 sequences, roughly a quarter of them singletons. The source material was PBMCs. These receptors came from a human donor in good health (CMV status not recorded). Some clones in this sample may be carry-over from other donors' samples. Both conserved end residues are part of each CDR3. The D gene is left open where the match is weak. For some rows the clone size is stated as once, few or many, or as a class when expanded; others skip it.

j_call d_call v_call clone_size cdr3_aa cdr3_nt
TRBJ2-7 - TRBV11-2 few CASSLDPLYEQYF TGTGCCAGCAGCTTAGACCCCCTCTACGAGCAGTACTTC
TRBJ2-7 - TRBV20-1 - CSAQAPANYEQYF TGCAGTGCACAGGCGCCGGCGAACTACGAGCAGTACTTC
TRBJ2-1 - TRBV20-1 few CSADYNEQFF TGCAGTGCTGACTACAATGAGCAGTTCTTC
TRBJ2-5 - TRBV2 - CASGTSQETQYF TGTGCCAGCGGGACATCCCAAGAGACCCAGTACTTC
TRBJ1-1 - TRBV5-6 few CASSFDSGRPEAFF TGTGCCAGCAGCTTTGACAGCGGTAGGCCTGAAGCTTTCTTT
TRBJ1-5 - TRBV7-2 many CASSPGTNSNQPQHF TGTGCCAGCAGCCCCGGGACTAATAGCAATCAGCCCCAGCATTTT
TRBJ2-3 TRBD2 TRBV28 - CASSSFGRTDTQYF TGTGCCAGCAGTTCATTCGGGAGGACAGATACGCAGTATTTT
TRBJ2-5 - TRBV7-2 many CASSWDFRRETQYF TGTGCCAGCAGCTGGGACTTCCGAAGAGAGACCCAGTACTTC
TRBJ1-1 - TRBV7-8 once CASSYRKNTEAFF TGTGCCAGCAGTTACAGGAAGAACACTGAAGCTTTCTTT
TRBJ2-7 - TRBV18 - CASSPLEGTYEQYF TGTGCCAGCTCACCACTGGAGGGGACCTACGAGCAGTACTTC